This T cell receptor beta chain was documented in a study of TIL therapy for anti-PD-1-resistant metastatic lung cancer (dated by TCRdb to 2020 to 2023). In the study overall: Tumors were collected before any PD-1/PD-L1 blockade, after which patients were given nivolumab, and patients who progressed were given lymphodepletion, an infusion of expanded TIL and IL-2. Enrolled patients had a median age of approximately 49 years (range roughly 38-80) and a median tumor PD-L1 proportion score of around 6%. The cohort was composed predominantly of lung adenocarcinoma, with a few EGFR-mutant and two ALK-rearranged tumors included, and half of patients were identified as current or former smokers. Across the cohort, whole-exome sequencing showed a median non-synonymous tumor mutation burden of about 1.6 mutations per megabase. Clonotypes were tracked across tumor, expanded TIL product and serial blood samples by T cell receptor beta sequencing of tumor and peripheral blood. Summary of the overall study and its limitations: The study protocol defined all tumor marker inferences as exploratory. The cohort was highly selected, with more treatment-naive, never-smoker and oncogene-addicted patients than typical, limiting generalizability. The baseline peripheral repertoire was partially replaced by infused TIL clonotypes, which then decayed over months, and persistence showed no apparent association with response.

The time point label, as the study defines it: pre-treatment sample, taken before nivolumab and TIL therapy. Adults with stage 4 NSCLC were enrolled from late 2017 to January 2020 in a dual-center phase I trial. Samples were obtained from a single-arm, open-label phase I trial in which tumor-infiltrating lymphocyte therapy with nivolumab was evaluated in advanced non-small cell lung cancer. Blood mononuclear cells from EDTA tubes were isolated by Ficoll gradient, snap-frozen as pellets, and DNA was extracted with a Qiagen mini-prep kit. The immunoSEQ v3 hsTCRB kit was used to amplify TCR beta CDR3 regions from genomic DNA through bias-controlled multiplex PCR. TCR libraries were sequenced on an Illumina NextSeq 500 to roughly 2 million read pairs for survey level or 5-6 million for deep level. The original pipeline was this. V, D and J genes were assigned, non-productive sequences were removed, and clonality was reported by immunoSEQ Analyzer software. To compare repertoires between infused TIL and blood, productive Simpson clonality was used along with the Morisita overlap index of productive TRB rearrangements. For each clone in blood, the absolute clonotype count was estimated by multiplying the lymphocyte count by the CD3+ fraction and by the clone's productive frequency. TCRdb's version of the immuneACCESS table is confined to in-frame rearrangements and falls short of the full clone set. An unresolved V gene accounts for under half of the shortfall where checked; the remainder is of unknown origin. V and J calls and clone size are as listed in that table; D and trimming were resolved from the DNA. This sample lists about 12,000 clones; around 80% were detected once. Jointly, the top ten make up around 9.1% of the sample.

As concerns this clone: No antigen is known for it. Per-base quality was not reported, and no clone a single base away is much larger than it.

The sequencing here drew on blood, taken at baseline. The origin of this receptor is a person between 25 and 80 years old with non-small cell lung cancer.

The DNA reads as follows: TGTGCCTGGAGTGTACGCGGGTGGAGGGATACGCAGTATTTT. Its protein product is CAWSVRGWRDTQYF. The receptor chain draws on TRBV30 and TRBJ2-3, with TRBD2 perhaps the D gene, on 5 matching bases. The CDR3 runs 14 residues from the cysteine to the phenylalanine. Only CDR3 DNA remains: 42 bases, in frame from the first base. The germline V gene (reference sequence) gives CDR1 as GTSNPN and CDR2 as SVGIG. V lost 0 bases and J lost 6 bases; the stretch between them is 13 bases long. The full variable domain, with segments outside the CDR3 supplied by the reference TRBV30 and TRBJ2-3 proteins, appears as SQTIHQWPATLVQPVGSPLSLECTVEGTSNPNLYWYRQAAGRGLQLLFYSVGIGQISSEVPQNLSASRPQDRQFILSSKKLLLSDSGFYLCAWSVRGWRDTQYFGPGTRLTVL.